This passage covers 29 T cell receptor beta chains from one sample sequenced in a study of blood T cell repertoires in COVID-19. Assay: immunoSEQ multiplex PCR; the TCRdb copy retains only in-frame clones and omits some. The sample shows under 200,000 clones, under 85% of them seen only once. Input material: peripheral blood. These receptors were taken from a man aged 65 to 79 with acute or convalescent COVID-19.

V usage is TRBV28 and J usage is TRBJ1-2, with D possibly matching TRBD1 (5 bases). The V gene lost 1 base and the J gene lost 0 bases, with 9 bases spanning the gap. From germline, CDR1 is MDHEN and CDR2 SYDVKM. The CDR3 contains 15 residues. CDR3 residues: CASSLSTGSNYGYTF. DNA of the CDR3: TGTGCCAGCAGTTTATCAACAGGTTCTAACTATGGCTACACCTTC.

The chain uses TRBV5-1 and TRBJ1-1; 11 bases agree with TRBD1. There are 17 residues in the CDR3. The V gene end was trimmed by 2 bases and the J gene end by 0 bases; junction bases not matched to a gene: 6. Germline CDR1 reads SGHRS; CDR2 reads YFSETQ. The DNA for the CDR3 is TGCGCCAGCAGCTTAGGTGGGACAGGGGGTATGAACACTGAAGCTTTCTTT. Protein sequence: CASSLGGTGGMNTEAFF.

This rearrangement joins TRBV6-5 to TRBJ2-5; 12 bases align to TRBD2. V shed 5 bases, J shed 4 bases, and the junction held 5 bases outside the gene matches. The CDR3 sequence is 15 residues long. Germline CDR1 is MNHEY and CDR2 is SVGAGI. The CDR3 DNA reads as TGTGCCAGCAGTCTCACACTAGCGGGGGGAGAGACCCAGTACTTC. Its protein product is CASSLTLAGGETQYF.

The rearrangement joins TRBV23-1 to TRBJ2-7; 15 bases align to TRBD2. TRBV23-1 is assigned to the ORF class and has an uncertain function. The CDR3 sequence is 17 residues long. Germline trimming cut 2 bases from V and 3 bases from J; bases unmatched to any gene: 5. CDR3 DNA sequence: TGCGCCAGCAGTCAAAGGACTAGCGGGGGGGCCTTCTACGAGCAGTACTTC. It encodes CASSQRTSGGAFYEQYF.

The rearrangement joins TRBV10-3 to TRBJ2-3, with TRBD2 matching 14 bases. The CDR3 extends over 16 amino acids. The V gene's germline CDR1 is ENHRY and CDR2 SYGVKD. The ends lost 4 bases at V and 7 bases at J; junction bases unmatched: 7. CDR3 nucleotides: TGTGCCATCAGTGGGGGGACTAGCGGGAGCATAAATACGCAGTATTTT. It is translated as CAISGGTSGSINTQYF.

V usage is TRBV3-1 (or the pseudogene TRBV3-2) and J usage is TRBJ1-1; unclear D gene. CDR1 is LGHDT and CDR2 is YNNKEL in the germline V gene (reference sequence). With 0 bases removed from V and 0 bases from J, the gap between germline ends came to 5 bases. This CDR3 spans 14 amino acids. Here the CDR3 reads CASSQDQMNTEAFF. DNA for the CDR3: TGTGCCAGCAGCCAAGACCAAATGAACACTGAAGCTTTCTTT.

This clone appeared a single time. The chain links TRBV27 to TRBJ2-1, with 7 bases lining up with TRBD1. CDR3 length: 14 amino acids. Trimming removed 5 bases from V and 3 bases from J; junction bases left unmatched: 4. Looked up from germline, CDR1 is MNHEY and CDR2 is SMNVEV (reference sequence). The CDR3 loop reads CASSPQGYYNEQFF. The DNA of the CDR3 is TGTGCCAGCAGTCCACAGGGGTACTACAATGAGCAGTTCTTC.

This clone was seen many times. The rearrangement links TRBV29-1 to TRBJ2-7, with 12 bases lining up with TRBD1. The germline V gene encodes CDR1 SQVTM and CDR2 ANQGSEA. The CDR3 loop spans 14 amino acids. V trimming: 6 bases; J trimming: 5 bases; junction bases outside the gene matches: 8. DNA for the CDR3: TGCAGCGTGGGGGGACAGGGGGCCAGCCACGAGCAGTACTTC. It translates to CSVGGQGASHEQYF.

This chain connects TRBV14 to TRBJ1-4; TRBD1 matches 7 bases. Germline CDR1 is SGHDN and CDR2 is FVKESK. The CDR3 runs 16 residues. V was clipped by 4 bases and J by 1 base; unmatched bases: 6. CDR3 residues: CASSRTNRGTNEKLFF. In DNA form, the CDR3 reads TGTGCCAGCAGCCGGACTAACAGGGGAACTAATGAAAAACTGTTTTTT.

V and J are TRBV20-1 and TRBJ1-2; perhaps TRBD1 as D (6 bases). The V end was cut by 3 bases, the J end by 5 bases, with 22 bases between. This CDR3 comprises 16 residues. Germline assignment: CDR1 DFQATT and CDR2 SNEGSKA (reference sequence). CDR3 coding DNA: TGCAGTGCTAGTCTCCCCGGGACCCTAGGGGGATATGGCTACACCTTC. It is translated as CSASLPGTLGGYGYTF.

This clone was recorded once. This chain uses TRBV7-9 with TRBJ1-2; 8 nucleotides line up with TRBD1. The CDR3 consists of 14 residues. Germline values: CDR1 SEHNR, CDR2 FQNEAQ (reference sequence). V was pared by 5 bases and J by 3 bases, with 5 bases of the junction left unmatched. CDR3 DNA: TGTGCCAGCAGCGGACAGGGCAATTACTATGGCTACACCTTC. Translated, it gives CASSGQGNYYGYTF.

The CDR3 region is CASTSGRAQETQYF. DNA of the CDR3: TGTGCCAGTACCTCGGGCAGGGCCCAAGAGACCCAGTACTTC. The chain recombines TRBV19 with TRBJ2-5; perhaps TRBD1 as D (5 bases). Trimming pared 7 bases from V and 1 base from J, leaving 13 bases between. This CDR3 is built from 14 residues. Germline V gene sequence: CDR1 LNHDA, CDR2 SQIVND (reference sequence).

There are many counts of this clone. This chain uses TRBV6-5 with TRBJ2-3; D is unclear. The CDR3 has 13 amino acids. Trimming took 6 bases from V and 2 from J, leaving 9 bases between them. Germline CDR1 MNHEY, CDR2 SVGAGI. The CDR3 spells CASSEVPTDTQYF. The CDR3 nucleotides read TGTGCCAGCAGCGAGGTCCCCACAGATACGCAGTATTTT.

The rearrangement uses TRBV4-1 and TRBJ2-7; D is perhaps TRBD1 (5 bases). The CDR3 is made up of 13 amino acids. Trimming stripped 2 bases from V and 3 bases from J, with 8 bases between. Germline V gene sequence: CDR1 MGHRA, CDR2 YSYEKL. CDR3 region: CASSQQGFYEQYF. The CDR3 DNA is TGCGCCAGCAGCCAACAGGGTTTCTACGAGCAGTACTTC.

V gene TRBV9 combines with J gene TRBJ1-5; TRBD1 might be the D (6 bases). With 3 bases removed from V and 0 bases from J, the gap between germline ends came to 10 bases. CDR1 is SGDLS, CDR2 YYNGEE, per germline. CDR3 length: 15 amino acids. The CDR3 bases are TGTGCCAGCAGCGGCGGACAGAATAGCAATCAGCCCCAGCATTTT. This encodes CASSGGQNSNQPQHF.

V gene TRBV7-9 combines with J gene TRBJ1-1; 7 bases match TRBD1. CDR3 length: 14 residues. Germline-derived CDR1 and CDR2 are SEHNR and FQNEAQ (reference sequence). Unmatched junction bases numbered 5, after V lost 7 bases and J lost 0 bases. CDR3 region: CASTQQGMNTEAFF. CDR3 DNA: TGTGCCAGCACCCAACAGGGGATGAACACTGAAGCTTTCTTT. Supplemented by reference TRBV7-9 and TRBJ1-1, the full variable domain reads DTGVSQNPRHKITKRGQNVTFRCDPISEHNRLYWYRQTLGQGPEFLTYFQNEAQLEKSRLLSDRFSAERPKGSFSTLEIQRTEQGDSAMYLCASTQQGMNTEAFFGQGTRLTVV.

The sample holds a few counts of this clone. The chain has TRBV24-1 and TRBJ2-5; a possible D gene is TRBD2 (5 bases). CDR3 length equals 18 residues. Trimming pared 1 base from V and 4 bases from J, leaving 21 bases between. CDR1 and CDR2 from the germline V gene are KGHDR and SFDVKD. CDR3 amino acids: CATSDFLARPYHGETQYF. The CDR3 DNA sequence: TGTGCCACCAGTGATTTCCTAGCTCGGCCGTACCATGGAGAGACCCAGTACTTC.

This clone was found once. This chain joins TRBV7-2 and TRBJ1-5; no reliable D call. This CDR3 is 15 amino acids long. V dropped 1 base and J dropped 4 bases, with 11 bases sitting between them. Germline loops: CDR1 SGHTA, CDR2 FQGNSA. CDR3 sequence reads: CASSLGQRPNQPQHF. For the CDR3, the DNA is TGTGCCAGCAGCTTAGGGCAGCGGCCTAATCAGCCCCAGCATTTT.

This chain uses TRBV7-9 with TRBJ2-3; the match to TRBD2 covers 7 bases. This CDR3 spans 15 amino acids. Germline values: CDR1 SEHNR, CDR2 FQNEAQ (reference sequence). With V trimmed by 5 bases and J by 2 bases, 7 bases remained unmatched. CDR3 sequence (DNA): TGTGCCAGCAGCACGGCGGGGGTCTCCACAGATACGCAGTATTTT. It codes for CASSTAGVSTDTQYF.

The chain couples TRBV6-2 or TRBV6-3 to TRBJ2-3; TRBD1 aligns across 11 bases. The trim removed 0 bases at V and 2 bases at J, leaving 1 base unmatched. The CDR3 extends over 16 amino acids. From germline, CDR1 is MNHEY and CDR2 SVGEGT. The CDR3: CASSYSGQGATDTQYF. For the CDR3, the DNA is TGTGCCAGCAGTTACTCAGGACAGGGGGCCACAGATACGCAGTATTTT.

This clone appeared a single time. CDR3 coding DNA: TGCAGTGCGCCTAGCGGAGAGACCCAGTACTTC. This gives the protein CSAPSGETQYF. The chain couples TRBV20-1 to TRBJ2-5; 7 nucleotides line up with TRBD2. This CDR3 is built from 11 residues. V was clipped by 6 bases and J by 4 bases; unmatched bases: 2. Germline V gene sequence: CDR1 DFQATT, CDR2 SNEGSKA (reference sequence).

CDR3 nucleotides: TGTGCCACCAGTCTTTCGATCCAGCGGGGAGCCGGGGAGCTGTTTTTT. The encoded protein is CATSLSIQRGAGELFF. This chain joins TRBV19 and TRBJ2-2; TRBD2 agrees at 7 bases. The CDR3 extends over 16 amino acids. The germline V gene has CDR1 LNHDA and CDR2 SQIVND (reference sequence). Trimming removed 10 bases from V and 6 bases from J; junction bases left unmatched: 17. Looking up the rest from reference TRBV19 and TRBJ2-2 gives the full variable domain: DGGITQSPKYLFRKEGQNVTLSCEQNLNHDAMYWYRQDPGQGLRLIYYSQIVNDFQKGDIAEGYSVSREKKESFPLTVTSAQKNPTAFYLCATSLSIQRGAGELFFGEGSRLTVL.

A note on this clone: Relative to the germline gene, one junction end is altered; a read error may explain this. The V call is TRBV7-7, the J call TRBJ2-5; 7 bases fit TRBD1. The V gene's germline CDR1 is SSHAT and CDR2 FNYEAQ (reference sequence). The CDR3 length is 15 residues. CDR3 protein: CASSMGQRSEETQYF. The CDR3 DNA is TGTGCTAGCAGCATGGGACAGCGCTCGGAAGAGACCCAGTACTTC.

The V gene is TRBV10-3, the J gene TRBJ2-7; 8 positions agree with TRBD1. The CDR3 totals 14 residues. J was trimmed by 4 bases and V by 8 bases; bases with no gene match: 10. Germline loops: CDR1 ENHRY, CDR2 SYGVKD. The CDR3 DNA follows: TGTGCCATCGGAAACGGACAGGGTTTTTACGAGCAGTACTTC. This sequence encodes CAIGNGQGFYEQYF.

V and J are TRBV6-5 and TRBJ1-3; D is unresolved. V was clipped by 7 bases and J by 2 bases, with 15 bases between them. Per germline, CDR1 MNHEY and CDR2 SVGAGI. The CDR3 extends over 15 amino acids. CDR3 residues: CASTLSWEPGNTIYF. In DNA, the CDR3 is TGTGCCAGCACCCTCAGCTGGGAGCCTGGAAACACCATATATTTT.

The gene calls are TRBV11-3 and TRBJ1-6, with D unclear. V lost 5 bases, J lost 7 bases, and 6 bases lay in between. This CDR3 has 12 residues. Germline V CDR1 and CDR2: SGHNT, YENEEA. CDR3 in amino acids: CASSPLNSPLHF. Written as DNA, the CDR3 is TGTGCCAGCAGCCCATTGAATTCACCCCTCCACTTT. The full variable domain, rest sourced from reference TRBV11-3 and TRBJ1-6, is EAGVVQSPRYKIIEKKQPVAFWCNPISGHNTLYWYLQNLGQGPELLIRYENEEAVDDSQLPKDRFSAERLKGVDSTLKIQPAELGDSAVYLCASSPLNSPLHFGNGTRLTVT.

The chain joins TRBV7-9 to TRBJ1-1; no clear D. In germline, CDR1 is SEHNR, CDR2 FQNEAQ (reference sequence). This CDR3 has 15 amino acids. V was trimmed by 4 bases and J by 3 bases, leaving 15 bases between them. The CDR3 DNA reads as TGTGCCAGCAGCTCACCAGGAATCCGGTACACTGAAGCTTTCTTT. Translated: CASSSPGIRYTEAFF.

This CDR3 reads CASSPAAGGHTDTQYF. The CDR3 nucleotides are TGCGCCAGCAGCCCTGCAGCGGGGGGGCACACAGATACGCAGTATTTT. J is TRBJ2-3 and V is TRBV5-1; 10 nucleotides align to TRBD2. Germline V lookup: CDR1 SGHRS, CDR2 YFSETQ. The trim removed 4 bases at V and 2 bases at J, leaving 7 bases unmatched. The CDR3 loop spans 16 amino acids.

V and J are TRBV7-6 and TRBJ1-1; 9 bases line up with TRBD1. Germline V gene lookup returns CDR1 SGHVS and CDR2 FNYEAQ. V gave up 5 bases and J gave up 0 bases; unmatched junction bases: 4. The CDR3 sequence is 15 residues long. The CDR3 protein is CASSQGTGMNTEAFF. The CDR3 DNA follows: TGTGCCAGCAGCCAAGGGACAGGGATGAACACTGAAGCTTTCTTT. Complete variable domain (other parts from reference TRBV7-6 and TRBJ1-1): GAGVSQSPRYKVTKRGQDVALRCDPISGHVSLYWYRQALGQGPEFLTYFNYEAQQDKSGLPNDRFSAERPEGSISTLTIQRTEQRDSAMYRCASSQGTGMNTEAFFGQGTRLTVV.